The sequence of this TCR beta chain was determined in a study of beta chain features in type 1 diabetes. General observations from the study: Among patients with Type 1 diabetes, TCRB CDR3s were moderately but significantly shorter in every one of the four CD4+ subsets. For patients, the naive, central memory and Treg TCRB repertoires appeared more alike than for healthy donors.

This clone appeared a single time. The antigen remains undetermined. Since all of the isolated RNA was reverse transcribed, expressed TCRB transcripts were what got sequenced. Clones were read by immunoSEQ multiplex PCR, and TCRdb kept only the in-frame ones, dropping some. The table shows about 650,000 clones, with roughly 12% occurring only once. The receptor comes from a man aged 25 to 40 with type 1 diabetes. The sample taken for sequencing was naive CD4+ T cells from blood.

The CDR3 sequence is CASRIGGAAKNIQYF. The DNA of the CDR3 is TGTGCCAGCAGGATAGGGGGGGCAGCCAAAAACATTCAGTACTTC. This chain uses TRBV27 with TRBJ2-4; possible D gene TRBD2, 7 bases. The CDR3 covers 15 residues. CDR1 is MNHEY and CDR2 is SMNVEV in the germline V gene (reference sequence). The germline V and J ends were trimmed by 6 bases and 0 bases, with 12 bases remaining between them.